The clone carrying this T cell receptor (beta chain) was found many times. Its antigen is not identified. These data come from a study of T-cell reconstitution after alpha-beta-depleted transplantation in children. Study-level results: The study reportedly traced alpha-beta T cells about two months after transplant to several hundred expanded graft clones.

Construction of the TCRbeta library involved unique molecular identifiers. TCRdb used MiXCR to reprocess the PCR reads, holding one entry per CDR3 protein. The sample consists of hundreds of thousands of distinct CDR3 sequences, roughly 24% of them appearing once. This receptor was taken from a boy under two years old who had a stem cell transplant for acute myeloid leukemia, so the T cells may come from the graft donor. The sequences come from PBMCs, mostly from graft donor cells, collected 360 days after TCRalphabeta/CD19-depleted stem cell transplant.

For the CDR3, the DNA is TGTGCCAGCTCACGTGGACCGACAGGCTCCTACGAGCAGTACGTC. Translating it yields CASSRGPTGSYEQYV. The chain links TRBV18 to TRBJ2-7, with D perhaps TRBD1 (6 bases). CDR3 size: 15 residues. Trimming left V 4 bases short and J 0 bases short, with 13 bases between. In germline, CDR1 is KGHSH, CDR2 LQKENI.